These T cell receptor beta chains were read from a single sample in a study of metastatic and nonmetastatic thyroid tumors. TCRdb ran MiXCR on the PCR reads. Seen here are 35,000 to 40,000 clones, about 26% observed once, and the top ten hold roughly 11%. The sample comprised blood. The receptors here all came from a male donor with papillary thyroid cancer or a benign thyroid nodule (not recorded which). Some clones in this sample may be carry-over from other donors' samples. Each CDR3 is given without its conserved first and last residue. The order of the fields is J gene, V gene, CDR3 protein.

J gene: TRBJ1-4
V gene: TRBV9
CDR3 protein: ASSARGQELF

J gene: TRBJ2-3
V gene: TRBV6-1
CDR3 protein: ASSESAGGPDTQY

J gene: TRBJ1-5
V gene: TRBV20-1
CDR3 protein: SARRTEEYQPQH

J gene: TRBJ2-2
V gene: TRBV4-2
CDR3 protein: ASSQAAPASGSFGELF

J gene: TRBJ2-1
V gene: TRBV11-2
CDR3 protein: ASSPLGGRDNEQF

J gene: TRBJ2-3
V gene: TRBV10-3
CDR3 protein: AISPTGASGSSTDTQY

J gene: TRBJ1-1
V gene: TRBV27
CDR3 protein: ASKKKGEAF

J gene: TRBJ2-7
V gene: TRBV5-6
CDR3 protein: ASSLSLAGVSSYEQY

J gene: TRBJ1-4
V gene: TRBV4-3
CDR3 protein: ASSPRLGTGSTEKLF

J gene: TRBJ2-7
V gene: TRBV4-1
CDR3 protein: ASSQARQRTYEQY

J gene: TRBJ2-7
V gene: TRBV25-1
CDR3 protein: ASSDRGYEQY

J gene: TRBJ2-7
V gene: TRBV6-5
CDR3 protein: ASSYAGTEVLTYEQY

J gene: TRBJ1-1
V gene: TRBV28
CDR3 protein: ASSNRGQTEAF

J gene: TRBJ2-2
V gene: TRBV12-3/TRBV12-4
CDR3 protein: SSSPRVGTWELF

J gene: TRBJ1-1
V gene: TRBV20-1
CDR3 protein: SALWGRGQAF

J gene: TRBJ2-7
V gene: TRBV3-1
CDR3 protein: ASSQGWTGGYEQY

J gene: TRBJ2-1
V gene: TRBV24-1
CDR3 protein: ATSEPGTGLYEQF

J gene: TRBJ1-5
V gene: TRBV28
CDR3 protein: ASSLAGNHQPQH

J gene: TRBJ1-2
V gene: TRBV18
CDR3 protein: ASSPSRDAGGYT

J gene: TRBJ2-7
V gene: TRBV7-7
CDR3 protein: ASSLAPSAISYEQY

J gene: TRBJ2-3
V gene: TRBV4-1
CDR3 protein: ASSQESWGTDTQY

J gene: TRBJ2-7
V gene: TRBV3-1
CDR3 protein: ASSQGRLAEVYEQY

J gene: TRBJ1-2
V gene: TRBV9
CDR3 protein: ASSVAEGRSYGYT

J gene: TRBJ2-2
V gene: TRBV7-2
CDR3 protein: ANLRGAYTGELF

J gene: TRBJ2-7
V gene: TRBV11-2
CDR3 protein: ASSFGTGRQY

J gene: TRBJ2-3
V gene: TRBV12-3/TRBV12-4
CDR3 protein: ASTRDRGPDTQY

J gene: TRBJ2-7
V gene: TRBV20-1
CDR3 protein: SANKDRGLYEQY

J gene: TRBJ2-1
V gene: TRBV4-1
CDR3 protein: ASSQLDMVSYNEQF

J gene: TRBJ2-7
V gene: TRBV9
CDR3 protein: ASSPGLAGESYEQY

J gene: TRBJ1-1
V gene: TRBV27
CDR3 protein: ASSLSNFFRGIDLNTEAF

J gene: TRBJ2-7
V gene: TRBV7-2
CDR3 protein: ASSLEAYEQY

J gene: TRBJ1-2
V gene: TRBV6-1
CDR3 protein: ASTFLTGDYGYT

J gene: TRBJ2-7
V gene: TRBV5-5
CDR3 protein: ASSLEAALSYEQY

J gene: TRBJ1-5
V gene: TRBV20-1
CDR3 protein: SARIGAGQPQH

J gene: TRBJ1-1
V gene: TRBV19
CDR3 protein: ASSINTANTEAF

J gene: TRBJ2-4
V gene: TRBV28
CDR3 protein: ASSLRDRNIQY

J gene: TRBJ1-2
V gene: TRBV6-5
CDR3 protein: ASSYSGTGNYGYT

J gene: TRBJ2-7
V gene: TRBV6-1
CDR3 protein: ASRRQGKAYEQY

J gene: TRBJ2-7
V gene: TRBV20-1
CDR3 protein: SARGGTGPYEQY

J gene: TRBJ1-1
V gene: TRBV27
CDR3 protein: ASTREAF

J gene: TRBJ2-7
V gene: TRBV14
CDR3 protein: ASSRGRGSTYEQY

J gene: TRBJ1-1
V gene: TRBV28
CDR3 protein: ASTFRGARTEAF

J gene: TRBJ2-1
V gene: TRBV5-1
CDR3 protein: ASSLSQGYYNEQF

J gene: TRBJ2-7
V gene: TRBV27
CDR3 protein: ASSWYGPYEQY

J gene: TRBJ2-2
V gene: TRBV28
CDR3 protein: ASRRTGAPGELF

J gene: TRBJ1-1
V gene: TRBV6-1
CDR3 protein: ASTQRLGGGGDTEAF

J gene: TRBJ2-2
V gene: TRBV10-1
CDR3 protein: ASSRQKNTGELF

J gene: TRBJ2-3
V gene: TRBV4-1
CDR3 protein: ASSQDRLFLAGGTDTQY

J gene: TRBJ1-6
V gene: TRBV9
CDR3 protein: ASSVNSVDSPLH

J gene: TRBJ2-1
V gene: TRBV20-1
CDR3 protein: SARGLADKEGDEQF

J gene: TRBJ2-1
V gene: TRBV20-1
CDR3 protein: SARDLASSYNEQF

J gene: TRBJ2-3
V gene: TRBV5-1
CDR3 protein: ASSFQGEITDTQY